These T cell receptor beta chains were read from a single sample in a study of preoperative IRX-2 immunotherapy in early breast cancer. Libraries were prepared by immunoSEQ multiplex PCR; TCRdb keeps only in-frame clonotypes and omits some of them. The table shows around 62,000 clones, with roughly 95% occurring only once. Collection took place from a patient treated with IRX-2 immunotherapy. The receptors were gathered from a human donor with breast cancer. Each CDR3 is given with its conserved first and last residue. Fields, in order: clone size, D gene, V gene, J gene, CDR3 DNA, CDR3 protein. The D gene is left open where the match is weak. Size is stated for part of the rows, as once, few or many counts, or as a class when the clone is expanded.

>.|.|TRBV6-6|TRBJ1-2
TGTGCCAGCAGTTACTTTCAAGGAGATGACTATGGCTACACCTTC
CASSYFQGDDYGYTF
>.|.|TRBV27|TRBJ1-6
TGTGCCAGCAGTCTGACTGCCTATAATTCACCCCTCCACTTT
CASSLTAYNSPLHF
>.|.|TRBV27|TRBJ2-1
TGTGCCAGCAGTTTATACCGCAACCGGGACGTAACCAATGAGCAGTTCTTC
CASSLYRNRDVTNEQFF
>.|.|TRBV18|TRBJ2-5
TGTGCCAGCTCACCACCGACAGGAGAGACCCAGTACTTC
CASSPPTGETQYF
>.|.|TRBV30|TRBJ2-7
TGTGCCTGGAGATGGGGCCCTAATTCCTACGAGCAGTACTTC
CAWRWGPNSYEQYF
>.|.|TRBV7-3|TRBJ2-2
TGTGCCAGCAGCTTATACGGGGAGCTGTTTTTT
CASSLYGELFF
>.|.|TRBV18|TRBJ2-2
TGTGCCAGCTCACCGGTGGGGGCGCCCGGGGAGCTGTTTTTT
CASSPVGAPGELFF
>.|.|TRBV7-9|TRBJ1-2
TGTGCCAGCAGCTTCCAGGGAGATGGCTACACCTTC
CASSFQGDGYTF
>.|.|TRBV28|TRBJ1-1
TGTGCCAGCAGTTCAATGAACACTGAAGCTTTCTTT
CASSSMNTEAFF
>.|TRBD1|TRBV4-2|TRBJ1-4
TGTGCCAGCAGCCAATCCGGGACAGGGAATGAAAAACTGTTTTTT
CASSQSGTGNEKLFF
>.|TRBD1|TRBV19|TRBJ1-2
TGTGCCAGTAGTAGGGGACAGGGGTATGGCTACACCTTC
CASSRGQGYGYTF
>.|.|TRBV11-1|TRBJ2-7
TGTGCCAGCAGCGAAGTAGGGCTCGACGAGCAGTACTTC
CASSEVGLDEQYF
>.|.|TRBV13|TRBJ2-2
TGTGCCAGCAGCTTCCGGGGGGCTCAGGGGGCCGGGGAGCTGTTTTTT
CASSFRGAQGAGELFF
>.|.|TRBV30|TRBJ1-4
TGTGCCAACGAATACAGGGTCACCTGGGAAAAACTGTTTTTT
CANEYRVTWEKLFF
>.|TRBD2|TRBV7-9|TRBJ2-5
TGTGCCAGCAGCTTTACCAGCGGGGGGGTCCGAGAGACCCAGTACTTC
CASSFTSGGVRETQYF
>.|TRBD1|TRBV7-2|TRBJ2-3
TGTGCCAGCAGCTTAGCAGGGACAGGGCCAGATACGCAGTATTTT
CASSLAGTGPDTQYF
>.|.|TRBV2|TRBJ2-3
TGTGCCAGCAGTGACGGACTCCCCGGCACAGATACGCAGTATTTT
CASSDGLPGTDTQYF
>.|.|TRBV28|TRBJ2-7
TGTGCCAGCAGCACCTCGGCCACAGGGCAGTACTTC
CASSTSATGQYF
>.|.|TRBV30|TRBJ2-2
TGTGCCTGGAGTAGGCACACCGGGGAGCTGTTTTTT
CAWSRHTGELFF
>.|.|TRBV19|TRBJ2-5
TGTGCCAGTAGTATTTTCAGGGGCCAAGAGACCCAGTACTTC
CASSIFRGQETQYF
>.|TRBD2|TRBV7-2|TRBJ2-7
TGTGCCAGCAGCTTAACTAGCGGGTTTTCCCAGGTTAGCTCCTACGAGCAGTACTTC
CASSLTSGFSQVSSYEQYF
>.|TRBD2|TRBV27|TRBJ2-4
TGTGCCAGCAGTATAGCGGGAGGTCTCAAAAACATTCAGTACTTC
CASSIAGGLKNIQYF
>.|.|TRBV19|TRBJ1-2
.
CASSTSGRANSYTF
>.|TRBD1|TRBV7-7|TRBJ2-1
TGTGCCAGCAGCATAGACAGGGCTCATGAGCAGTTCTTC
CASSIDRAHEQFF
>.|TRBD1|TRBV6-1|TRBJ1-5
TGTGCCAGCAGCGGACAGGGAAATAATCAGCCCCAGCATTTT
CASSGQGNNQPQHF
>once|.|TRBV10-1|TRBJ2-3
TGCGCCATCACCACCGGACTCACTTCATGCACAGATACGCAGTATTTT
CAITTGLTSCTDTQYF
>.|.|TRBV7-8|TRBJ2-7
TGTGCCAGCAGCCCGACTGAGAGGATCGACGAGCAGTACTTC
CASSPTERIDEQYF
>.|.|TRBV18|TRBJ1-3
TGTGCCAGCTCACCCCCGGGCAGGGGCACTGGAAACACCATATATTTT
CASSPPGRGTGNTIYF
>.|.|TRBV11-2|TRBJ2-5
TGTGCCAGCAGCCCTAGCTGGACCCAGTACTTC
CASSPSWTQYF
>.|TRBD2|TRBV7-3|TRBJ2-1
TGTGCCAGCAGCTCCCTAGCGGGGGGATACAATGAGCAGTTCTTC
CASSSLAGGYNEQFF
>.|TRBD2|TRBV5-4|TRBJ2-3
TGTGCCAGCAGCTCGGCTCGGGGGGGTTCAGATACGCAGTATTTT
CASSSARGGSDTQYF
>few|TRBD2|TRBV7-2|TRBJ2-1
TGTGCCAGCAGCTTCGCGTGGGGGACTAGCGGGTCCCCAAATGAGCAGTTCTTC
CASSFAWGTSGSPNEQFF
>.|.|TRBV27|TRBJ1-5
TGTGCCAGCAGTTTAATGGGCAGGGAAATAGGGCAGCCCCAGCATTTT
CASSLMGREIGQPQHF
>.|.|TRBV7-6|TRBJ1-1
TGTGCCAGCAGCTTAGGGGACAAGCTGAACACTGAAGCTTTCTTT
CASSLGDKLNTEAFF
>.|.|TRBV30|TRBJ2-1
TGTGCCTGGAGTGTAGGTATCAATGAGCAGTTCTTC
CAWSVGINEQFF
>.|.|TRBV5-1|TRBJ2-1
TGCGCCAGTTACGCGGGTACCTCCTACAATGAGCAGTTCTTC
CASYAGTSYNEQFF
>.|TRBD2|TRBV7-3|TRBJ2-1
TGTGCCAGCAGCCCCCTTGGACTAGCGGGGGGTTTCTACAATGAGCAGTTCTTC
CASSPLGLAGGFYNEQFF
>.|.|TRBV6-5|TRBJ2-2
TGTGCCAGCAGTCCCCGCAGGGGTAGCGGGGAGCTGTTTTTT
CASSPRRGSGELFF
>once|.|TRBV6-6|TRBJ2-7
TGTGCCAGCAGCAGGGTCGGGGAGCAGTACTTC
CASSRVGEQYF
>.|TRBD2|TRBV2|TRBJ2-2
TGTGCCAGCAAAGGCGGGGGGACCCCGAACACCGGGGAGCTGTTTTTT
CASKGGGTPNTGELFF
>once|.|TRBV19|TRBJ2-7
TGTGCCAGTAGTATTCGGGCGGGGTGGTCCTACGAGCAGTACTTC
CASSIRAGWSYEQYF
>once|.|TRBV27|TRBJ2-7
TGTGCCAGCAGTACCACCCGATGGACCCCTGACGAGCAGTACTTC
CASSTTRWTPDEQYF
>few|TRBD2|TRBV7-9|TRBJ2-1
TGTGCCAGCAGCTTTTATCTAGCGGGAGGGCCAGGTGAGCAGTTCTTC
CASSFYLAGGPGEQFF
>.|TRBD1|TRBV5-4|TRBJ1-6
TGTGCCAGCAGGACTGACAGGGGAAATTCACCCCTCCACTTT
CASRTDRGNSPLHF
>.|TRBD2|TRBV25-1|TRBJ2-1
TGTGCCAGCAGTGAACCTGGGGGACTAGCGGGAGTAAGGGAGCAGTTCTTC
CASSEPGGLAGVREQFF
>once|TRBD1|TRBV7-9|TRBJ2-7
TGTGCCAGCAGCTCCCGTTACGCTCTGACCGGGACAGGACACTCGGAGCAGTACTTC
CASSSRYALTGTGHSEQYF
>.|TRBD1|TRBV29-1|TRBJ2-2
TGCAGCGTTGAGAGGCAGGGGGCCCCCGGGGAGCTGTTTTTT
CSVERQGAPGELFF
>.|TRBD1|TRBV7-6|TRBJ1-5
TGTGCCAGCAGCTTAGGACAGGGGAGAAGCAATCAGCCCCAGCATTTT
CASSLGQGRSNQPQHF
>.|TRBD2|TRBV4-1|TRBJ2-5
TGCGCCAGCAGGCAACTTGCCGGGAGGGGGGAGACCCAGTACTTC
CASRQLAGRGETQYF